The next 31 T cell receptor beta chains were all read from a single sample in a study of blood T cell repertoires in COVID-19. Libraries were prepared by immunoSEQ multiplex PCR; TCRdb keeps only in-frame clonotypes and omits some of them. This sample has around 250,000 clones, with approximately 88% found just once. Sequencing input: PBMCs or T cells enriched from blood (not recorded which). These receptors were taken from a woman in her forties with acute COVID-19.

J is TRBJ1-1 and V is TRBV11-2, with D hard to call. Trimming cost V 3 bases and J 5 bases, with 22 bases left between them. Germline CDR1 SGHAT, CDR2 FQNNGV. There are 17 residues in the CDR3. The DNA of the CDR3 is TGTGCCAGCAGCTTGGGAGGCCTCGACGATATTCGGACTGAAGCTTTCTTT. Translation: CASSLGGLDDIRTEAFF.

The chain combines TRBV19 with TRBJ2-7, with 15 bases matching TRBD2. There are 19 residues in the CDR3. With 1 base clipped from V and 0 bases from J, the junction kept 7 bases outside the gene matches. Germline loops: CDR1 LNHDA, CDR2 SQIVND (reference sequence). This CDR3 is CASSIGGTSGRPSSYEQYF. The CDR3 nucleotides are TGTGCCAGTAGTATAGGGGGGACTAGCGGGAGGCCGAGCTCCTACGAGCAGTACTTC.

The chain carries TRBV18 and TRBJ1-1, with TRBD1 identical over 7 bases. The CDR3 is made up of 14 amino acids. With 3 bases clipped from V and 11 bases from J, the junction kept 12 bases outside the gene matches. Germline V lookup: CDR1 KGHSH, CDR2 LQKENI. The CDR3 sequence is CASSPEGAGLGAFF. In nucleotides, the CDR3 is TGTGCCAGCTCACCGGAGGGGGCTGGATTAGGTGCTTTCTTT.

Worth noting for this clone: The germline gene is not matched at one end of the junction; a read error may be the cause. This sequence joins TRBV7-7 and TRBJ2-5, with a weak D call TRBD2 (6 bases). Germline loops: CDR1 SSHAT, CDR2 FNYEAQ (reference sequence). This CDR3 spans 15 amino acids. CDR3 nucleotides: TGTGCTAGCAGCTCTAGCGCGACGGGGGAGGAGACCCAGTACTTC. It codes for CASSSSATGEETQYF.

The chain employs TRBV10-2 and TRBJ1-2, with TRBD1 matching 7 bases. The CDR3 consists of 15 residues. The germline CDR1 and CDR2 sequences are WSHSY and SAAADI. Trimming took 6 bases from V and 2 from J; bases not matched to a gene: 9. The CDR3 sequence: CASSPGTVSNYGYTF. The CDR3 bases are TGCGCCAGCAGCCCCGGGACAGTATCGAACTATGGCTACACCTTC.

The rearrangement joins TRBV7-2 to TRBJ1-1, with D unresolved. Germline CDR1 reads SGHTA; CDR2 reads FQGNSA. The V gene lost 5 bases and the J gene lost 5 bases, with 9 bases spanning the gap. The CDR3 totals 12 residues. Here the CDR3 reads CASSLRETEAFF. The CDR3 DNA sequence: TGTGCCAGCAGCCTTAGAGAAACTGAAGCTTTCTTT.

The chain joins TRBV10-1 to TRBJ1-2; 8 nucleotides match TRBD1. The CDR3 sequence is 12 residues long. J gave up 4 bases and V 11 bases, and 6 bases lay outside the gene matches. CDR1 and CDR2 (germline): WNHNN, SYGVQD (reference sequence). CDR3 sequence: CACPGQAYGYTF. CDR3 DNA: TGCGCCTGTCCGGGACAGGCCTATGGCTACACCTTC.

The chain combines TRBV7-9 with TRBJ1-5; a weak D match, TRBD1 (5 bases). The V end lost 7 bases, the J end lost 6 bases, and 16 bases lay between the germline ends. The germline CDR1 and CDR2 sequences are SEHNR and FQNEAQ (reference sequence). This CDR3 is built from 14 residues. The CDR3 sequence is CASTAGTGTQPQHF. The DNA for the CDR3 is TGTGCCAGCACCGCAGGGACTGGGACTCAGCCCCAGCATTTT.

The chain links TRBV4-3 to TRBJ1-3; tentative D call: TRBD1 (5 bases). Per germline, CDR1 LGHNA and CDR2 YSLEER. V shed 4 bases and J shed 0 bases, with 10 bases lying between them. The CDR3 is 15 residues long. CDR3 in DNA: TGCGCCAGCAGCCCTCAGGGAACCTCTGGAAACACCATATATTTT. Encoded protein: CASSPQGTSGNTIYF.

V is TRBV5-1 and J is TRBJ2-3, with D possibly TRBD1 on 6 matching bases. CDR1 SGHRS and CDR2 YFSETQ come from the germline V gene. CDR3 length: 17 residues. V shed 1 base and J shed 3 bases, with 18 bases lying between them. The CDR3 reads CASSLSPAGAGTDTQYF. CDR3 in DNA: TGCGCCAGCAGCTTGAGTCCGGCAGGGGCTGGGACAGATACGCAGTATTTT.

This chain links TRBV27 with TRBJ2-1; D perhaps matches TRBD2 (5 bases). Germline CDR1 MNHEY, CDR2 SMNVEV (reference sequence). Trimming took 6 bases from V and 0 from J, leaving 15 bases between them. The CDR3 has 16 residues. The CDR3 here is CASRPREWGSYNEQFF. The CDR3 nucleotides read TGTGCCAGCAGGCCGAGGGAATGGGGCTCCTACAATGAGCAGTTCTTC.

The chain joins TRBV4-1 to TRBJ2-2, with TRBD1 matching over 7 bases. The V segment lost 3 bases and the J segment 5 bases; nucleotides outside the gene matches: 3. Germline CDR1 MGHRA, CDR2 YSYEKL. This CDR3 region has 14 residues. CDR3 bases: TGCGCCAGCAGCCACCCGACAGGGACCGGGGAGCTGTTTTTT. This gives the protein CASSHPTGTGELFF.

This chain connects TRBV10-1 to TRBJ2-1, with 11 bases aligning to TRBD2. The CDR3 has 13 amino acids. CDR1 WNHNN and CDR2 SYGVQD come from the germline V gene (reference sequence). The V and J ends lost 5 bases and 10 bases, in that order; junction bases with no gene match: 4. CDR3 in amino acids: CASSSLAGAEQFF. The DNA of the CDR3 is TGCGCCAGCAGTTCACTAGCGGGAGCGGAGCAGTTCTTC.

The V call is TRBV7-9, the J call TRBJ1-2; D ambiguous. V lost 5 bases to trimming and J lost 6 bases, with 10 bases between them. This CDR3 comprises 12 residues. The germline gives CDR1 SEHNR, CDR2 FQNEAQ (reference sequence). The DNA of the CDR3 is TGTGCCAGCAGCCCGGGCGGGGATGGCTACACCTTC. This sequence encodes CASSPGGDGYTF.

V and J are TRBV6-5 and TRBJ1-6, with D maybe TRBD1 (5 bases). This CDR3 has 13 amino acids. Germline assignment: CDR1 MNHEY and CDR2 SVGAGI. With 8 bases removed from V and 6 bases from J, the gap between germline ends came to 11 bases. The CDR3 reads CASRMGPNSPLHF. The CDR3 DNA reads TGTGCCAGCCGGATGGGGCCTAATTCACCCCTCCACTTT.

This sequence joins TRBV6-5 and TRBJ1-1; a weak D match, TRBD1 (5 bases). Germline loops: CDR1 MNHEY, CDR2 SVGAGI. The CDR3 totals 15 residues. V lost 0 bases and J lost 3, with 11 bases in between. This chain's CDR3 is CASSYSGRVDTEAFF. CDR3 coding DNA: TGTGCCAGCAGTTACTCGGGGCGTGTAGACACTGAAGCTTTCTTT.

This chain uses TRBV4-1 with TRBJ2-1; D is perhaps TRBD1 (6 bases). CDR1 and CDR2 from the germline V gene are MGHRA and YSYEKL. The ends were cut back, 0 bases at V and 5 bases at J, with 11 bases in the middle. The CDR3 spans 15 residues. CDR3: CASSQDRGTHNEQFF. The DNA of the CDR3 is TGCGCCAGCAGCCAAGATAGGGGGACCCACAATGAGCAGTTCTTC.

The rearrangement joins TRBV6-5 to TRBJ2-7; 8 nucleotides agree with TRBD1. CDR1 MNHEY and CDR2 SVGAGI come from the germline V gene. This CDR3 contains 15 residues. V lost 6 bases to trimming and J lost 4 bases; unmatched junction nucleotides: 11. This CDR3 is CASSPDGTGGYEQYV. The CDR3 bases are TGTGCCAGCAGCCCCGACGGCACAGGGGGTTACGAGCAGTACGTC.

The chain is built from TRBV19 and TRBJ1-4; the match to TRBD1 covers 9 bases. Germline V gene data show CDR1 as LNHDA and CDR2 as SQIVND (reference sequence). The trim removed 4 bases at V and 8 bases at J, leaving 5 bases unmatched. There are 14 residues in the CDR3. The CDR3 coding sequence is TGTGCCAGTAGTACAGGACAGGGGAGCGAAAAACTGTTTTTT. It encodes CASSTGQGSEKLFF.

V and J are TRBV24-1 and TRBJ2-2, with TRBD1 as a possible D gene (6 bases). Trimming removed 3 bases from V and 4 bases from J, with 17 bases in between. The CDR3 has 17 residues. In germline, CDR1 is KGHDR, CDR2 SFDVKD. CDR3 sequence (DNA): TGTGCCACCAGTGATCCTCAGGGGAACGCAGGCACCGGGGAGCTGTTTTTT. It translates to CATSDPQGNAGTGELFF.

The chain couples TRBV3-1 (or the pseudogene TRBV3-2) to TRBJ1-6; no clear D gene. The CDR3 loop spans 16 amino acids. From germline, CDR1 is LGHDT and CDR2 YNNKEL (reference sequence). Trimming cost V 0 bases and J 9 bases, with 15 bases left between them. The CDR3 loop reads CASSQDHSGSGSPLHF. The CDR3, as DNA: TGTGCCAGCAGCCAAGATCACTCGGGTAGTGGTTCACCCCTCCACTTT.

The rearrangement links TRBV18 to TRBJ2-5; D unclear. This CDR3 has 13 residues. Trimming took off 3 bases at V and 3 bases at J, with 8 bases between the two ends. Germline V gene data show CDR1 as KGHSH and CDR2 as LQKENI. As DNA, the CDR3 is TGTGCCAGCTCACCGATGGCAGAAGAGACCCAGTACTTC. Residues: CASSPMAEETQYF.

This clone occurred once. This sequence joins TRBV7-6 and TRBJ2-1; the match to TRBD2 covers 8 bases. The CDR3 contains 13 residues. Losses at the gene ends were 5 bases for V and 7 bases for J; bases not matched to a gene: 4. Germline CDR1 reads SGHVS; CDR2 reads FNYEAQ. The CDR3 bases are TGTGCCAGCAGCCCCGGGACTAGGAATGAGCAGTTCTTC. Translating gives CASSPGTRNEQFF.

This rearrangement joins TRBV7-9 to TRBJ2-5; TRBD2 might be the D (6 bases). V shed 5 bases and J shed 1 base, with 14 bases lying between them. This CDR3 is 15 amino acids long. Germline V gene data show CDR1 as SEHNR and CDR2 as FQNEAQ (reference sequence). CDR3 sequence: CASSPGVWGQETQYF. CDR3 DNA: TGTGCCAGCAGCCCGGGGGTTTGGGGCCAAGAGACCCAGTACTTC. The full variable domain, in which reference TRBV7-9 and TRBJ2-5 provide the parts outside the CDR3, is DTGVSQNPRHKITKRGQNVTFRCDPISEHNRLYWYRQTLGQGPEFLTYFQNEAQLEKSRLLSDRFSAERPKGSFSTLEIQRTEQGDSAMYLCASSPGVWGQETQYFGPGTRLLVL.

This clone occurred once. The genes are TRBV14 and TRBJ1-6; possibly TRBD1 for D (5 bases). Trimming removed 1 base at V and 7 bases at J, with 11 bases between. Per the germline V gene, CDR1 is SGHDN and CDR2 is FVKESK. The CDR3 has 15 residues. The CDR3 DNA reads as TGTGCCAGCAGCCAAGTAAACAGGTTCAATTCACCCCTCCACTTT. Its translation is CASSQVNRFNSPLHF.

The V and J genes are TRBV27 and TRBJ2-1; D is possibly TRBD2 (6 bases). The CDR3 is made up of 15 amino acids. Germline V gives CDR1 MNHEY, CDR2 SMNVEV (reference sequence). Trimming removed 1 base from V and 7 bases from J, with 14 bases in between. CDR3 bases: TGTGCCAGCAGTTTATACGGGGGAGGTAGGAATGAGCAGTTCTTC. This sequence encodes CASSLYGGGRNEQFF.

V usage is TRBV24-1 and J usage is TRBJ2-6; a possible D gene is TRBD2 (5 bases). The germline gives CDR1 KGHDR, CDR2 SFDVKD. The CDR3 runs 17 residues. Trimming left V 5 bases short and J 0 bases short, with 13 bases between. CDR3 region: CATSGEGKGSGANVLTF. The DNA of the CDR3 is TGTGCCACCAGTGGTGAGGGAAAAGGCTCTGGGGCCAACGTCCTGACTTTC.

The V call is TRBV27, the J call TRBJ2-3; 10 bases agree with TRBD1. CDR3 size: 17 residues. Germline-derived CDR1 and CDR2 are MNHEY and SMNVEV (reference sequence). J was trimmed by 3 bases and V by 1 base; bases with no gene match: 7. CDR3 sequence reads: CASSLYDRGRETDTQYF. The CDR3 DNA follows: TGTGCCAGCAGTTTATATGACAGGGGGCGCGAAACAGATACGCAGTATTTT.

The chain couples TRBV7-2 to TRBJ1-4, with D hard to call. The CDR3 has 15 residues. V dropped 1 base and J dropped 0 bases, with 6 bases sitting between them. Germline V CDR1 and CDR2: SGHTA, FQGNSA. The CDR3 nucleotides are TGTGCCAGCAGCTTAGGGCATGCAACTAATGAAAAACTGTTTTTT. Translated: CASSLGHATNEKLFF.

V is TRBV18 and J is TRBJ2-5, with 8 positions matching TRBD1. J was trimmed by 4 bases and V by 5 bases; bases with no gene match: 9. CDR1 is KGHSH and CDR2 is LQKENI in the germline V gene. The CDR3 extends over 15 amino acids. The CDR3 bases are TGTGCCAGCTCAGAGAGGACAGGGTTGGGAGAGACCCAGTACTTC. Translated: CASSERTGLGETQYF.

The rearrangement links TRBV5-5 to TRBJ2-7; 7 bases are shared with TRBD2. This CDR3 is 13 amino acids long. The germline gives CDR1 SGHKS, CDR2 YYEKEE (reference sequence). The V gene end was trimmed by 9 bases and the J gene end by 5 bases; junction bases not matched to a gene: 11. The DNA of the CDR3 is TGTGCCACCACGGTGAGGGAGGGGAACGAGCAGTACTTC. This gives the protein CATTVREGNEQYF.